The clone carrying this T cell receptor beta chain came up a few times. Its antigen is undetermined. This record belongs to a study of cytomegalovirus exposure and HLA in healthy donors. Use of 60 Vbeta and 13 Jbeta primers characterized the PCR. The data were produced by immunoSEQ multiplex PCR, yet TCRdb's version contains in-frame clones alone and is incomplete. This table holds some 89,000 clones, around three quarters found once. Whereas donors were nominally healthy upon sampling, unrecorded immune exposures were probable. The CDR3 length is 11 residues. V was cut by 2 bases and J by 6 bases, with 5 bases left in between. Germline CDR1 and CDR2: GTSNPN and SVGIG (reference sequence). Study findings and constraints: Earlier analysis yielded a pattern in which most TCR beta V segments were productive about 87% or about 30% of the time. Exclusion applied to some V segments, including TRBV6-2 and TRBV6-3, as they were indistinguishable.

The chain links TRBV30 to TRBJ2-4; D unresolved. Sequencing was performed on PBMCs. The source is a man between 60 and 70 years old in good health and CMV-seronegative. CDR3: CAWSFRNIQYF. Here the CDR3 DNA reads TGTGCCTGGAGTTTTCGAAACATTCAGTACTTC.